This paragraph reports one TCR beta chain. Here immunoSEQ multiplex PCR was the method, and the copy in TCRdb shows in-frame clones only, minus some. The sample contains more than 150,000 clones, roughly 85% of which appear only once. The data belong to a study of blood T cell repertoires in COVID-19. Germline loops: CDR1 SGDLS, CDR2 YYNGEE. CDR3 length: 17 amino acids. V lost 3 bases and J lost 3, with 19 bases in between. Material for sequencing was peripheral blood. This chain connects TRBV9 to TRBJ2-1; no clear D gene. The clonotype comes from a woman aged 25 to 45 with acute or convalescent COVID-19. The CDR3 DNA sequence: TGTGCCAGCAGCGCCCCCCAGTCGCTGCCTGACTACAATGAGCAGTTCTTC. It yields the protein CASSAPQSLPDYNEQFF.